This is a list of T cell receptor beta chains from one sample in a study of cytomegalovirus exposure and HLA in healthy donors. Assay used: immunoSEQ multiplex PCR; TCRdb lists only in-frame clones, some missing. The sample shows about 140,000 clones, around 75% of them seen only once. The sequencing input was PBMCs. These receptors came from a man aged 40-49 years in good health and CMV-seronegative. Both conserved end residues are trimmed from each CDR3. A D gene is named only where the DNA matches it firmly.

>TRBV6-4|-
ASSETEYNEQF
>TRBV6-1|TRBD1
ASSEGQGRSSPLH
>TRBV5-6|-
ASSLVSGHNEQF
>TRBV9|-
ASSVTGMNTEAF
>TRBV5-1|TRBD1
ASSHQDRKNEQF
>TRBV4-2|TRBD2
ASSQGDRLAGNGEQY
>TRBV5-1|TRBD1
ASSFNRGGYT
>TRBV11-3|TRBD1
ASSLGEGTEQY
>TRBV19|-
ASSISGLTEAF
>TRBV7-9|-
ASSSLTLGAGNEKLF
>TRBV7-6|TRBD2
ASSLAGGEGSYEQY
>TRBV9|-
ASSVVPARWGTDTQY
>TRBV6-1|-
ASSPFTGTLEAF
>TRBV4-3|-
ASSQDSGYSNQPQH
>TRBV29-1|TRBD2
SVVAGPGELF
>TRBV9|TRBD2
ASSVALAGGPASETQY
>TRBV7-2|-
ASSQGGPSYNEQF
>TRBV7-9|TRBD1
ASSSLGTGWGYT
>TRBV28|TRBD1
ASSDPRQGKETQY
>TRBV13|-
ASSLLQVLY
>TRBV6-5|-
ASSYAGPPYEQY
>TRBV19|TRBD1
ASWDREGTEAF
>TRBV27|TRBD2
ASSRGLANPYNEQF
>TRBV11-3|TRBD2
ASSLEAGGSYEQY
>TRBV5-4|-
ASSRPQGNSPLH
>TRBV7-9|-
ASSLVSGYEQY
>TRBV5-6|-
ASTQGNEQF
>TRBV15|-
ATSISPGSNSPLH
>TRBV10-3|-
AISPRPGGRDTGELF
>TRBV7-3|-
ASSETATLQSGPQH
>TRBV7-8|-
ASSSDTNTGELF
>TRBV5-1|-
ASSFWGVDGYT